These 32 T cell receptor beta chains share one sample of origin, sequenced in a study of T cells in localized non-small cell lung cancer. Sequencing was performed with immunoSEQ multiplex PCR; in TCRdb, only in-frame clones are kept and a portion is missing. The sample shows around 39,000 clones, approximately 89% of them seen only once. Material: peripheral blood, obtained before any cancer treatment. All receptors come from a woman aged 35 to 69 with stage I lung adenocarcinoma.

The V call is TRBV9, the J call TRBJ2-7; the D is unclear. In germline, CDR1 is SGDLS, CDR2 YYNGEE. The CDR3 totals 15 residues. Trimming removed 0 bases from V and 2 bases from J, with 12 bases in between. In DNA, the CDR3 is TGTGCCAGCAGCGTAGGAAGCTTAGTGCCCTACGAGCAGTACTTC. As protein: CASSVGSLVPYEQYF.

The gene calls are TRBV19 and TRBJ2-6; TRBD2 matches at 15 bases. The CDR3 is 19 amino acids. V was pared by 4 bases and J by 3 bases, with 7 bases of the junction left unmatched. Looked up from germline, CDR1 is LNHDA and CDR2 is SQIVND (reference sequence). In DNA, the CDR3 is TGTGCCAGTAGTACCCGGACTAGCGGGAGGGCCTTTGGGGCCAACGTCCTGACTTTC. It specifies CASSTRTSGRAFGANVLTF.

The genes are TRBV2 and TRBJ2-3, with D possibly being TRBD2 (6 bases). This CDR3 is 17 amino acids long. Germline V CDR1 and CDR2: SNHLY, FYNNEI. The germline V and J ends were trimmed by 6 bases and 5 bases, with 24 bases remaining between them. The CDR3 DNA is TGTGCCAGCAGCCTCGTAAAAACAGGAGGGCATAGAGATACGCAGTATTTT. Translation: CASSLVKTGGHRDTQYF.

The V gene is TRBV6-5, the J gene TRBJ1-2; D is unresolved. CDR3 length: 16 amino acids. Germline values: CDR1 MNHEY, CDR2 SVGAGI. Trimming removed 2 bases from V and 2 bases from J, with 15 bases in between. CDR3 residues: CASSYGVNLGNYGYTF. In DNA form, the CDR3 reads TGTGCCAGCAGTTACGGCGTCAACCTGGGGAACTATGGCTACACCTTC.

V usage is TRBV27 and J usage is TRBJ1-2; 8 bases match TRBD1. Germline CDR1 MNHEY, CDR2 SMNVEV (reference sequence). After removal of 6 bases from V and 3 bases from J, the junction contained 3 bases not matched to a gene. The CDR3 has 13 amino acids. The DNA for the CDR3 is TGTGCCAGCAGCCCAGGGGGCCACTATGGCTACACCTTC. It encodes CASSPGGHYGYTF.

Concerning this clone: Germline and junction disagree at one end, which may indicate a read error. The CDR3: CAISDASPGQGYYGYTF. CDR3 DNA: TGTGCCATCAGTGACGCATCTCCGGGACAGGGGTACTATGGCTACACCTTC. V usage is TRBV6-1 and J usage is TRBJ1-2, with 10 bases lining up with TRBD1. Germline CDR1 reads MNHNS; CDR2 reads SASEGT. The CDR3 runs to 17 residues.

The V and J genes are TRBV6-1 and TRBJ2-1, with D maybe TRBD2 (6 bases). CDR1 MNHNS and CDR2 SASEGT come from the germline V gene. The CDR3 spans 17 residues. V dropped 4 bases and J dropped 5 bases, with 21 bases sitting between them. The DNA of the CDR3 is TGTGCCAGCAGTGTCGTGGTTGGGGGAGGCAGCGACAATGAGCAGTTCTTC. Amino acids: CASSVVVGGGSDNEQFF.

This chain connects TRBV5-6 to TRBJ2-1; the D call may be TRBD1 or TRBD2 (5 bases each). This CDR3 spans 14 amino acids. Germline V gives CDR1 SGHDT, CDR2 YYEEEE. Trimming removed 0 bases from V and 14 bases from J, with 18 bases in between. The CDR3: CASSLVSGGSSKFF. CDR3 coding DNA: TGTGCCAGCAGCTTGGTGAGTGGGGGAAGTTCGAAGTTCTTC.

This clone has just one count. V and J are TRBV5-4 and TRBJ1-1, with unresolved D. CDR1 and CDR2 from the germline V gene are SGHNT and YYREEE (reference sequence). V was clipped by 1 base and J by 12 bases, with 19 bases between them. This CDR3 spans 14 amino acids. The CDR3 nucleotides are TGTGCCAGCAGCTTGATTGGCGGTAGTAGAGCTCCTTTCTTT. Encoded protein: CASSLIGGSRAPFF. Together with reference TRBV5-4 and TRBJ1-1, the CDR3 gives the full variable domain: ETGVTQSPTHLIKTRGQQVTLRCSSQSGHNTVSWYQQALGQGPQFIFQYYREEENGRGNFPPRFSGLQFPNYSSELNVNALELDDSALYLCASSLIGGSRAPFFGQGTRLTVV.

This rearrangement joins TRBV27 to TRBJ1-2; 7 nucleotides align to TRBD1. Germline CDR1 is MNHEY and CDR2 is SMNVEV (reference sequence). V was clipped by 8 bases and J by 5 bases; unmatched bases: 8. The CDR3 is 13 amino acids. The CDR3 loop is CASQRQGGYGYTF. The CDR3 nucleotides read TGTGCCAGCCAACGACAGGGAGGGTATGGCTACACCTTC.

This chain joins TRBV5-8 and TRBJ1-2; D is uncertain. V was pared by 4 bases and J by 4 bases, with 14 bases between. The CDR3 consists of 14 residues. Germline V gives CDR1 SGHTS, CDR2 YDEGEE. CDR3 nucleotides: TGTGCCAGCAGCATCCGGACGGCAGGCTATGGCTACACCTTC. It specifies CASSIRTAGYGYTF.

The chain joins TRBV7-2 to TRBJ2-7, with D perhaps TRBD1 (6 bases). Per germline, CDR1 SGHTA and CDR2 FQGNSA. There are 15 residues in the CDR3. V gave up 1 base and J gave up 0 bases, with 10 bases separating them. In DNA form, the CDR3 reads TGTGCCAGCAGCTTAGGCAGGGGAATCTCCTACGAGCAGTACTTC. Protein product: CASSLGRGISYEQYF. Full variable domain (rest looked up from reference TRBV7-2 and TRBJ2-7): GAGVSQSPSNKVTEKGKDVELRCDPISGHTALYWYRQSLGQGLEFLIYFQGNSAPDKSGLPSDRFSAERTGGSVSTLTIQRTQQEDSAVYLCASSLGRGISYEQYFGPGTRLTVT.

The rearrangement uses TRBV21-1 and TRBJ1-5; the table calls TRBD1, which could not be checked here. TRBV21-1 is given as a pseudogene. The CDR3 extends over 18 amino acids. In DNA form, the CDR3 reads TGTGCCAGCAGCGGAAGACAGGGCCCAGCATATAGCAATCAGCCCCAGCATTTT. Translated, it gives CASSGRQGPAYSNQPQHF.

V and J are TRBV5-1 and TRBJ2-5; 16 bases match TRBD2. The ends lost 0 bases at V and 5 bases at J; junction bases unmatched: 4. CDR1 and CDR2 from the germline V gene are SGHRS and YFSETQ. CDR3 length: 17 amino acids. The CDR3 reads CASSLGGLAGGQETQYF. The CDR3 bases are TGCGCCAGCAGCTTGGGGGGACTAGCGGGAGGGCAGGAGACCCAGTACTTC.

The rearrangement links TRBV4-1 to TRBJ2-2; D is unclear. The CDR3 contains 14 residues. Looked up from germline, CDR1 is MGHRA and CDR2 is YSYEKL. Trimming took off 3 bases at V and 8 bases at J, with 13 bases between the two ends. This chain's CDR3 is CASSQPQRSGELFF. The CDR3 nucleotides read TGCGCCAGCAGCCAGCCCCAGAGGTCGGGGGAGCTGTTTTTT.

This sequence joins TRBV6-1 and TRBJ2-1; a weak D match, TRBD1 (5 bases). V was trimmed by 5 bases and J by 1 base, leaving 9 bases between them. The CDR3 loop spans 14 amino acids. The germline CDR1 and CDR2 sequences are MNHNS and SASEGT. The CDR3 coding sequence is TGTGCCAGCAGTTTAGACAGATCCTACAATGAGCAGTTCTTC. It specifies CASSLDRSYNEQFF.

This clone has only one observation. This chain joins TRBV7-9 and TRBJ2-1; 7 nucleotides agree with TRBD2. The germline V gene encodes CDR1 SEHNR and CDR2 FQNEAQ (reference sequence). The trim removed 1 base at V and 4 bases at J, leaving 4 bases unmatched. This CDR3 spans 15 amino acids. The CDR3, as DNA: TGTGCCAGCAGCTTAGGGCTAGCGGTGTACAATGAGCAGTTCTTC. Its translation: CASSLGLAVYNEQFF. Using reference TRBV7-9 and TRBJ2-1 for the parts outside the CDR3, the full variable domain is DTGVSQNPRHKITKRGQNVTFRCDPISEHNRLYWYRQTLGQGPEFLTYFQNEAQLEKSRLLSDRFSAERPKGSFSTLEIQRTEQGDSAMYLCASSLGLAVYNEQFFGPGTRLTVL.

The chain is built from TRBV29-1 and TRBJ2-3; TRBD2 agrees at 12 bases. The CDR3 runs 16 residues. Germline CDR1 SQVTM, CDR2 ANQGSEA. The V segment lost 7 bases and the J segment 4 bases; nucleotides outside the gene matches: 12. The CDR3 spells CSANLRTSGIADTQYF. The CDR3 DNA sequence: TGCAGCGCGAATCTTAGGACTAGCGGGATAGCAGATACGCAGTATTTT.

The chain recombines TRBV6-5 with TRBJ2-2, with a weak D call TRBD1 (6 bases). Trimming shortened V by 6 bases and J by 5 bases, and 10 bases separated the two germline ends. Per germline, CDR1 MNHEY and CDR2 SVGAGI. CDR3 length: 13 residues. The CDR3 DNA is TGTGCCAGCAGACTTGGACAGACCGGGGAGCTGTTTTTT. As protein: CASRLGQTGELFF.

The chain has TRBV27 and TRBJ1-5; a possible D gene is TRBD1 (5 bases). V gave up 2 bases and J gave up 6 bases, with 17 bases separating them. Germline CDR1 and CDR2: MNHEY and SMNVEV (reference sequence). The CDR3 consists of 16 residues. CDR3 coding DNA: TGTGCCAGCAGTTTAATCGGACCCTTCCAGGGTCAGCCCCAGCATTTT. It is translated as CASSLIGPFQGQPQHF.

This sequence joins TRBV10-3 and TRBJ2-6; D unclear. The CDR3 is 13 residues long. Per the germline V gene, CDR1 is ENHRY and CDR2 is SYGVKD. Trimming removed 8 bases from V and 1 base from J, with 6 bases in between. CDR3 coding DNA: TGTGCCATCCAAGGGTCTGGGGCCAACGTCCTGACTTTC. It yields the protein CAIQGSGANVLTF.

The rearrangement links TRBV5-8 to TRBJ2-3, with D perhaps matching TRBD2 (5 bases). This CDR3 has 12 amino acids. The germline V gene has CDR1 SGHTS and CDR2 YDEGEE. The V and J ends lost 4 bases and 4 bases respectively, with 7 bases between them. The chain's CDR3 is CASSPRADTQYF. The DNA for the CDR3 is TGTGCCAGCAGCCCGAGGGCAGATACGCAGTATTTT.

This chain links TRBV11-2 with TRBJ2-7; tentative D call: TRBD1 (6 bases). Germline V gene sequence: CDR1 SGHAT, CDR2 FQNNGV. The V end lost 2 bases, the J end lost 1 base, and 12 bases lay between the germline ends. CDR3 size: 15 residues. The DNA for the CDR3 is TGTGCCAGCAGCTTAAGCGCAGGGGAGTCCTACGAGCAGTACTTC. This encodes CASSLSAGESYEQYF.

The chain uses TRBV19 and TRBJ2-3; 7 bases line up with TRBD2. Germline CDR1 LNHDA, CDR2 SQIVND (reference sequence). With V trimmed by 8 bases and J by 2 bases, 13 bases remained unmatched. There are 16 residues in the CDR3. CDR3 sequence reads: CASRQVSAGVTDTQYF. The DNA of the CDR3 is TGTGCCAGTCGCCAGGTCAGTGCGGGAGTCACAGATACGCAGTATTTT.

V and J are TRBV19 and TRBJ2-1; no clear D gene. The CDR3 is 14 residues long. V lost 1 base and J lost 5, with 9 bases in between. In germline, CDR1 is LNHDA, CDR2 SQIVND (reference sequence). DNA of the CDR3: TGTGCCAGTAGTATAGGGTCCATAGACAATGAGCAGTTCTTC. The encoded protein is CASSIGSIDNEQFF.

The chain has TRBV19 and TRBJ1-1; D unclear. Germline CDR1 and CDR2: LNHDA and SQIVND (reference sequence). The V and J ends lost 3 bases and 4 bases respectively, with 6 bases between them. CDR3 length: 12 amino acids. The CDR3 loop is CASSMTGTEAFF. CDR3 DNA: TGTGCCAGTAGTATGACGGGCACTGAAGCTTTCTTT.

The V gene is TRBV10-1, the J gene TRBJ2-2; 11 nucleotides line up with TRBD2. The CDR3 loop spans 16 amino acids. V lost 6 bases, J lost 4 bases, and 7 bases stayed unmatched. From germline, CDR1 is WNHNN and CDR2 SYGVQD (reference sequence). CDR3 protein: CASSDPGTSGTGELFF. CDR3 DNA: TGCGCCAGCAGCGACCCAGGGACTAGCGGCACCGGGGAGCTGTTTTTT.

The chain is built from TRBV2 and TRBJ1-5; no clear D gene. Trimming took off 8 bases at V and 0 bases at J, with 14 bases between the two ends. Germline assignment: CDR1 SNHLY and CDR2 FYNNEI. This CDR3 region has 15 residues. The CDR3 DNA reads as TGTGCCAGCGCTAAGCAGGTATATAGCAATCAGCCCCAGCATTTT. It is translated as CASAKQVYSNQPQHF.

This clone was seen once. The rearrangement links TRBV6-5 to TRBJ2-1; 9 positions agree with TRBD2. V lost 6 bases and J lost 12; bases outside the gene matches: 3. This CDR3 contains 11 residues. Germline loops: CDR1 MNHEY, CDR2 SVGAGI. The CDR3 DNA reads TGTGCCAGCAGGGCGGGACTAGCGCAGTTCTTC. Its translation is CASRAGLAQFF.

This chain joins TRBV5-1 and TRBJ2-7; TRBD2 matches 10 bases. The V and J ends lost 0 bases and 4 bases, in that order; junction bases with no gene match: 7. Germline CDR1 SGHRS, CDR2 YFSETQ. The CDR3 extends over 16 amino acids. The CDR3 protein is CASSLDSGRRFYEQYF. CDR3 bases: TGCGCCAGCAGCTTGGATAGCGGGAGGAGGTTTTACGAGCAGTACTTC.

This clone was counted once. The CDR3 DNA reads as TGTGCCAGCAGCTCCGCGGTAGCGGGAGGTTCCGGGGAGCTGTTTTTT. This translates into CASSSAVAGGSGELFF. This chain joins TRBV7-6 and TRBJ2-2, with TRBD2 identical over 10 bases. After removal of 4 bases from V and 6 bases from J, the junction contained 8 bases not matched to a gene. The CDR3 covers 16 residues. Germline V gene lookup returns CDR1 SGHVS and CDR2 FNYEAQ.

The rearrangement links TRBV5-1 to TRBJ2-7; a possible D gene is TRBD1 (9 bases). The germline V gene encodes CDR1 SGHRS and CDR2 YFSETQ. This CDR3 comprises 17 residues. V was shortened by 0 bases and J by 0 bases, with 16 bases between the two germline ends. CDR3 in amino acids: CASSLGTGAGGSYEQYF. For the CDR3, the DNA is TGCGCCAGCAGCTTGGGGACAGGGGCGGGAGGCTCCTACGAGCAGTACTTC.